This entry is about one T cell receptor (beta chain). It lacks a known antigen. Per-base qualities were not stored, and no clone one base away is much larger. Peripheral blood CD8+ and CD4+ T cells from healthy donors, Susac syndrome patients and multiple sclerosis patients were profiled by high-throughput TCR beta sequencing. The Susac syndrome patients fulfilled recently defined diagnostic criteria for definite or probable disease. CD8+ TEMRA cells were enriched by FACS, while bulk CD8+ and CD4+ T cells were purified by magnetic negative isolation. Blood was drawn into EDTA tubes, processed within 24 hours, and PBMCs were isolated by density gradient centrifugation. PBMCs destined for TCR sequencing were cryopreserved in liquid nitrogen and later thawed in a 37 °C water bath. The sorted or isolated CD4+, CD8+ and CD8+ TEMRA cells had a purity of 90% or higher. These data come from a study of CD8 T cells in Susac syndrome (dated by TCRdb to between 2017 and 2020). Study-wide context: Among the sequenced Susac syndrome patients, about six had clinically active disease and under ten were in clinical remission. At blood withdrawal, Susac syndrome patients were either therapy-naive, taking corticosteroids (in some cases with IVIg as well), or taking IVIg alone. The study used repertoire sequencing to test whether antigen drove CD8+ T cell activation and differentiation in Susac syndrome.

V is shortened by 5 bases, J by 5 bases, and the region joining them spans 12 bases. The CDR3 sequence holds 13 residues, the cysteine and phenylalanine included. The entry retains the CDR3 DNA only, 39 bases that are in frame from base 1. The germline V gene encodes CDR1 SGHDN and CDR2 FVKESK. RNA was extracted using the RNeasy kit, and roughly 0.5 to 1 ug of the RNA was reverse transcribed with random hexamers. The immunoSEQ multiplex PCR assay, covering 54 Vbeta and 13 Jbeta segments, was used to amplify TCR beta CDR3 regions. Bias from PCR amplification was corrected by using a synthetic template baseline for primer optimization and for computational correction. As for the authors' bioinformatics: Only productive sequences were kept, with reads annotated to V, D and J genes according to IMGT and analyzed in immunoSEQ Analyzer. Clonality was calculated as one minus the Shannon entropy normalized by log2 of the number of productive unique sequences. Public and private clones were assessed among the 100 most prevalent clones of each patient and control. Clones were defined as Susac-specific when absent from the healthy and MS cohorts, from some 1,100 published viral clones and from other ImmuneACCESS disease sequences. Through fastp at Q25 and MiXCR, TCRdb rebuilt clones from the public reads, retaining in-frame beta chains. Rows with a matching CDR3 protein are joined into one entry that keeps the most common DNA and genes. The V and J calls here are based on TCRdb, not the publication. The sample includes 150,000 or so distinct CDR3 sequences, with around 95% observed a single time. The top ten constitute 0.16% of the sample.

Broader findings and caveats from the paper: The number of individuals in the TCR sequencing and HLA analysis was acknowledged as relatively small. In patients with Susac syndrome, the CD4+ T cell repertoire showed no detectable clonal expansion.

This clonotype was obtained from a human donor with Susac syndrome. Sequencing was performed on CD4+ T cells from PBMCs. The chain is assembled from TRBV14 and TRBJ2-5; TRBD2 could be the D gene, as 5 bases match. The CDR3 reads CASSLLGVETQYF. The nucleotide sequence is TGTGCCAGCAGCTTACTAGGAGTGGAGACCCAGTACTTC.